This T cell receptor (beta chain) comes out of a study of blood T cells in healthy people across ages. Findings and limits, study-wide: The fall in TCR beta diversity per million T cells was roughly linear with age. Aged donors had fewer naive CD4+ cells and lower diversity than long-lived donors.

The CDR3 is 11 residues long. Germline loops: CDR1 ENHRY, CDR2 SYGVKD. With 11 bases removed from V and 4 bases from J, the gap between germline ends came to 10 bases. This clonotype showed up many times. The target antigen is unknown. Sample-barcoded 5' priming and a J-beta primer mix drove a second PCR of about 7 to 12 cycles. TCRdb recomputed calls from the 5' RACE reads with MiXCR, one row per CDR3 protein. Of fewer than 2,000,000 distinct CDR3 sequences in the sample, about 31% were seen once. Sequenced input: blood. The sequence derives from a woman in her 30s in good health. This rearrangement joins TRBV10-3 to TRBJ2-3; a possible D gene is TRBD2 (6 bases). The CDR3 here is CAGGLADTQYF. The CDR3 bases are TGTGCCGGAGGGTTGGCAGATACGCAGTATTTT.